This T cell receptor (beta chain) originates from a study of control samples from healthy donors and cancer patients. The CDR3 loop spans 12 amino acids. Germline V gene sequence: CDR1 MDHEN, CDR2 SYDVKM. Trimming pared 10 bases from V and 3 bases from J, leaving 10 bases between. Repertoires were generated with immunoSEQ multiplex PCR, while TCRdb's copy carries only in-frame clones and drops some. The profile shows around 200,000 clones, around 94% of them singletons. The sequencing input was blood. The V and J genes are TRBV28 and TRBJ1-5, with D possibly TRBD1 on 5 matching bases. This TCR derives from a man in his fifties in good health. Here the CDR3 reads CATRADNQPQHF. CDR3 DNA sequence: TGTGCCACCAGGGCAGACAATCAGCCCCAGCATTTT.